This T cell receptor beta chain was retrieved from a study of molecular identifiers for immune sequencing clone quantification. General study results and limits: Clone sizes could be underestimated for highly expanded clones when identical TCR molecules share a barcode.

Using its own MiXCR run on the PCR reads, TCRdb lists one record per CDR3 protein. Of roughly 630,000 distinct CDR3 sequences in the sample, 25% were seen once. This CDR3 spans 14 amino acids. V lost 8 bases and J lost 5; bases outside the gene matches: 7. In germline, CDR1 is SEHNR, CDR2 FQNEAQ (reference sequence). A word on this clonotype: The antigen remains unidentified. Just one base apart from a much larger clone, this may be a read error.

The chain carries TRBV7-9 and TRBJ2-7; 12 positions agree with TRBD1. The sequence came from a human donor in good health. Some libraries in this study had Jurkat cell RNA spiked in. The sequencing sample was made of naive CD8+ T cells from blood, with Jurkat cell RNA spiked in. The subset: FACS-sorted CD8+CD4-CCR7+CD45RA+ naive T cells. The CDR3 sequence is CASGPGQGAHEQYF. In nucleotides, the CDR3 is TGTGCCAGCGGCCCGGGACAGGGGGCCCACGAGCAGTACTTC.